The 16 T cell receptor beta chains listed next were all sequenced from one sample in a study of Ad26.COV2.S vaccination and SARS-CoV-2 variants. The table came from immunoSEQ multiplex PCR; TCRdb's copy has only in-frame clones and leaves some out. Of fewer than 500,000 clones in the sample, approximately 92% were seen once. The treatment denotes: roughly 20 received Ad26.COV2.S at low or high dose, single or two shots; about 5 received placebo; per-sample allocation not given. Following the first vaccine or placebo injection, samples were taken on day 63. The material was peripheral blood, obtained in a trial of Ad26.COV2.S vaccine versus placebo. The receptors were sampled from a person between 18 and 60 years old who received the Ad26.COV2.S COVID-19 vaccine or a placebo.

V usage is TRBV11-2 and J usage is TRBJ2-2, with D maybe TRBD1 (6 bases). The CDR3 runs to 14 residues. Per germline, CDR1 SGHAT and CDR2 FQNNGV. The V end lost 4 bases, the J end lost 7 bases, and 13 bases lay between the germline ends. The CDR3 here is CASSSLQGIGELFF. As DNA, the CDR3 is TGTGCCAGCAGCTCCCTACAGGGAATCGGGGAGCTGTTTTTT.

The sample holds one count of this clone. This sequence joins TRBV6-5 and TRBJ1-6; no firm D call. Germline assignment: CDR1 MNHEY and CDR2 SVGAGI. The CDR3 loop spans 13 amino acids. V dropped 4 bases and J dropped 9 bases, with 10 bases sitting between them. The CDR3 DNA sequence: TGTGCCAGCAGTTCCCCGCCGTCTTCACCCCTCCACTTT. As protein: CASSSPPSSPLHF.

CDR3 DNA sequence: TGTGCCAGCAGCAAAGTTAGGGTGACAGGGCGAGAGACCCAGTACTTC. Its translation is CASSKVRVTGRETQYF. V usage is TRBV21-1 and J usage is TRBJ2-5; the table's D call TRBD1 went unverified against the DNA. TRBV21-1 is a pseudogene. CDR3 length: 16 amino acids.

The CDR3 loop is CAWSPRIVLSYNEQFF. CDR3 nucleotide sequence: TGTGCCTGGAGTCCCCGAATTGTGTTGTCATACAATGAGCAGTTCTTC. The gene calls are TRBV30 and TRBJ2-1; D uncertain. The CDR3 contains 16 residues. Trimming removed 2 bases at V and 4 bases at J, with 18 bases between. CDR1 GTSNPN and CDR2 SVGIG come from the germline V gene (reference sequence).

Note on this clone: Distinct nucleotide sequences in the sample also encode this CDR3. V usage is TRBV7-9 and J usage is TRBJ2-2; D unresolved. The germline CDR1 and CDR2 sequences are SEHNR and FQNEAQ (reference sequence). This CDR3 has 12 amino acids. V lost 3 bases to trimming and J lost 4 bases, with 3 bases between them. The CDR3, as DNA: TGTGCCAGCAGCTTCATCACCGGGGAGCTGTTTTTT. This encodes CASSFITGELFF.

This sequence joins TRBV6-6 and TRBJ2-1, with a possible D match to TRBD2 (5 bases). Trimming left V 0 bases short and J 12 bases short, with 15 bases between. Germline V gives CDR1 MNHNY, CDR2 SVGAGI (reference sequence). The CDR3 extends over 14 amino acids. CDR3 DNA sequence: TGTGCCAGCAGTTACTCGAAACTAGAACTAGGGCAGTTCTTC. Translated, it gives CASSYSKLELGQFF.

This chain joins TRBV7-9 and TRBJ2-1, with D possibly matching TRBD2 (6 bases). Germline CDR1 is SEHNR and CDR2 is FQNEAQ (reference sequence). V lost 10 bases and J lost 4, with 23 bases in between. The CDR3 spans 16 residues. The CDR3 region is CAIDPGLMRVYNEQFF. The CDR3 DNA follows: TGTGCCATCGATCCGGGACTCATGAGGGTTTACAATGAGCAGTTCTTC.

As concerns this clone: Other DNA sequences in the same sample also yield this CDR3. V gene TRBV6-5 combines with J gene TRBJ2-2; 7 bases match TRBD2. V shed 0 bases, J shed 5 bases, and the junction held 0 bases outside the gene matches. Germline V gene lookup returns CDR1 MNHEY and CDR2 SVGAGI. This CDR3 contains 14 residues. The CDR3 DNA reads TGTGCCAGCAGTTACTCGGGGGGGACCGGGGAGCTGTTTTTT. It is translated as CASSYSGGTGELFF.

The CDR3 is CASSPARTGDTEAFF. CDR3 nucleotide sequence: TGTGCCAGCAGCCCGGCCCGGACAGGGGACACTGAAGCTTTCTTT. The V gene is TRBV7-9, the J gene TRBJ1-1; 9 bases are shared with TRBD1. The germline V gene has CDR1 SEHNR and CDR2 FQNEAQ (reference sequence). V lost 5 bases and J lost 3; bases outside the gene matches: 7. The CDR3 extends over 15 amino acids.

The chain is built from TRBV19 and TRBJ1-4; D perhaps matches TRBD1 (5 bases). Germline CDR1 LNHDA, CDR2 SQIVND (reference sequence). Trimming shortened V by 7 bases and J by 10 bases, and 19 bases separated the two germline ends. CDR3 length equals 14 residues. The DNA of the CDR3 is TGTGCCAGTAACCCGCCAGGGAGCAGTCGAAAACTGTTTTTT. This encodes CASNPPGSSRKLFF.

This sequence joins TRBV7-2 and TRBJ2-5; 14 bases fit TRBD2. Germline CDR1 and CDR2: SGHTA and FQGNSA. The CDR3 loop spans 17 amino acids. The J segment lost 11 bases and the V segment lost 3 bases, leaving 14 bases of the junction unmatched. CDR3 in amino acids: CASSFTGTSGSGVGQYF. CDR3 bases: TGTGCCAGCAGCTTTACCGGGACTAGCGGGAGCGGTGTCGGGCAGTACTTC.

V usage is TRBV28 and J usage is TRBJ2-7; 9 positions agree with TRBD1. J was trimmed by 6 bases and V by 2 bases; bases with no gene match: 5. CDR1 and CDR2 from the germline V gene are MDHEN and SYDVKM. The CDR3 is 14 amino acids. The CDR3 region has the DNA TGTGCCAGCAGTTTACCGGGACAGGGTTCCGAGCAGTACTTC. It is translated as CASSLPGQGSEQYF.

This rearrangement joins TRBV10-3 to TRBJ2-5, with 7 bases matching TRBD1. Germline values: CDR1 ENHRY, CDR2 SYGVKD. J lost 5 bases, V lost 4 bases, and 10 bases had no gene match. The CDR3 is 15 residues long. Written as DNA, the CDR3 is TGTGCCATCAGTGGGCAGACAGGGACGTGGGAGACCCAGTACTTC. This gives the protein CAISGQTGTWETQYF.

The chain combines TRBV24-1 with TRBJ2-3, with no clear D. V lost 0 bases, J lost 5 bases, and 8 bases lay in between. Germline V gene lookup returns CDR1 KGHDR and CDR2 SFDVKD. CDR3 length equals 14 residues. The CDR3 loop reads CATSDLQKGDTQYF. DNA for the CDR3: TGTGCCACCAGTGATTTGCAAAAGGGAGATACGCAGTATTTT.

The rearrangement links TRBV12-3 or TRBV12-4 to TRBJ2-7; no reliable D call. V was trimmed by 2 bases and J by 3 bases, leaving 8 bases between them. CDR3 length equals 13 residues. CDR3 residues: CASSLSPVYEQYF. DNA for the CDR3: TGTGCCAGCAGTTTAAGTCCCGTCTACGAGCAGTACTTC.

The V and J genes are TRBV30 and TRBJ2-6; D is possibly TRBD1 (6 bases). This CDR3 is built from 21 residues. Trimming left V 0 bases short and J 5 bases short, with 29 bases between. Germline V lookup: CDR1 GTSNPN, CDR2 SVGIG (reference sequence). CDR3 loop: CAWSVGRGRVGRLIRANVLTF. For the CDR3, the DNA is TGTGCCTGGAGTGTCGGCAGGGGTCGGGTGGGACGTTTAATTAGGGCCAACGTCCTGACTTTC.